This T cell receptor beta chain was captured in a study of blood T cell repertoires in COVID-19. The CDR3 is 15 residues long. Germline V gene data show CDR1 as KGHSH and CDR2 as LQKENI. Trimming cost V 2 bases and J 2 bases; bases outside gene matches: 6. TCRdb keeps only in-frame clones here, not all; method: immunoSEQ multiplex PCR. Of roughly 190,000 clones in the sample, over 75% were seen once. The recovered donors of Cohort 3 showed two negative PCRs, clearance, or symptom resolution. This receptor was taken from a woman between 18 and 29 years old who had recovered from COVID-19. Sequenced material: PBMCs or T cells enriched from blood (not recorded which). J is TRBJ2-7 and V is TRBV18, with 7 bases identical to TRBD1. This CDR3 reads CASSPTRDRAYEQYF. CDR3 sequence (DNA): TGTGCCAGCTCACCAACTCGCGACAGGGCCTACGAGCAGTACTTC.